One sample yielded the 2 T cell receptor beta chains listed below, sequenced in a study of siplizumab effects on memory and regulatory T cells. The repertoire was sequenced with immunoSEQ multiplex PCR; TCRdb's copy has only in-frame clones and lacks some. Of some 110,000 clones listed, approximately 94% are singletons. Sequences were obtained from non-Treg CD4+ T cells sorted from blood. The receptor set was obtained from a human donor in good health.

The chain recombines TRBV5-1 with TRBJ2-7, with TRBD2 matching 10 bases. The germline V gene encodes CDR1 SGHRS and CDR2 YFSETQ. This CDR3 comprises 15 residues. V lost 2 bases and J lost 4; bases outside the gene matches: 6. CDR3: CASSFAAGGPYEQYF. The CDR3, as DNA: TGCGCCAGCAGCTTCGCAGCGGGAGGGCCGTACGAGCAGTACTTC.

The chain couples TRBV15 to TRBJ2-3; 9 nucleotides align to TRBD2. Unmatched junction bases numbered 3, after V lost 8 bases and J lost 0 bases. The germline V gene encodes CDR1 LNHNV and CDR2 YYDKDF (reference sequence). The CDR3 spans 14 residues. CDR3 sequence: CATGLAGSTDTQYF. The CDR3 nucleotides read TGTGCCACCGGTCTAGCGGGGAGCACAGATACGCAGTATTTT. The variable domain in full, with the rest retrieved from reference TRBV15 and TRBJ2-3, is DAMVIQNPRYQVTQFGKPVTLSCSQTLNHNVMYWYQQKSSQAPKLLFHYYDKDFNNEADTPDNFQSRRPNTSFCFLDIRSPGLGDTAMYLCATGLAGSTDTQYFGPGTRLTVL.